This TCR beta chain emerged from a study of CD8+CD57+ T cells in acquired aplastic anemia. About the research overall: Sorted cells (CD4+ and CD8+) yielded DNA amounts that averaged about 2.9 ug.

Profiles of TCR beta VDJ and CDR3 were generated from a genomic DNA template. TCRdb used MiXCR to reprocess the reads, holding one entry per CDR3 protein. The data contain approximately 190,000 distinct CDR3 sequences, 64% of them singletons. Deletions cut 7 bases from V and 2 bases from J, with 5 bases between. CDR3 length: 11 amino acids. Germline lookup yields CDR1 SNHLY and CDR2 FYNNEI. The chain recombines TRBV2 with TRBJ1-2; D not resolved. The sequence was collected from a human donor with severe aplastic anemia or a healthy control (not recorded which). The sequencing sample was made of sorted CD4+, CD8+, or CD8+CD57+ T cells (not recorded which) from PBMCs. The CDR3 nucleotides read TGTGCCAGCAAGACAAACTATGGCTACACCTTC. It encodes CASKTNYGYTF.